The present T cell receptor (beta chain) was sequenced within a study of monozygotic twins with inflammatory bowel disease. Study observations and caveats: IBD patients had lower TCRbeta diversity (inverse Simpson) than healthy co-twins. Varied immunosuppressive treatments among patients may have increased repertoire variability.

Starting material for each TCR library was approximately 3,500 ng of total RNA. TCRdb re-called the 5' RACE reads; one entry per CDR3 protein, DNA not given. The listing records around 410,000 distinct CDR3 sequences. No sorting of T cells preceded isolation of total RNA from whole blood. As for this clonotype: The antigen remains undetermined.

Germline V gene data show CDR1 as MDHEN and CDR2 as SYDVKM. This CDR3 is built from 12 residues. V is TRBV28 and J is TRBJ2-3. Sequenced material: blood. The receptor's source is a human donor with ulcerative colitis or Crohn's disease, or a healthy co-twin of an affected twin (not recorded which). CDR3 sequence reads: CASKRFTDTQYF.